These 25 T cell receptor beta chains originate from one sample sequenced in a study of CD4+ T cells in melanoma. Sequenced by immunoSEQ multiplex PCR; TCRdb stores in-frame clones only, minus some. The repertoire holds about 13,000 clones, 70% seen once, with approximately 10% in the top ten. The sequenced sample consisted of cells from a culture (not recorded whether cultured in vitro). These receptors originate from a human donor with melanoma.

The J gene is TRBJ2-1, the V gene TRBV10-3; D call uncertain. V was cut by 1 base and J by 5 bases, with 6 bases left in between. This CDR3 region has 13 residues. The germline gives CDR1 ENHRY, CDR2 SYGVKD. The CDR3 DNA reads as TGTGCCATCAGTGAGTTAACAGACAATGAGCAGTTCTTC. This translates into CAISELTDNEQFF.

CDR3 region: CASSLGAGAHYEQYF. The DNA of the CDR3 is TGTGCCAGCAGCTTAGGCGCAGGGGCGCACTACGAGCAGTACTTC. This chain connects TRBV11-2 to TRBJ2-7; D possibly corresponds to TRBD1 (6 bases). Germline V gene data show CDR1 as SGHAT and CDR2 as FQNNGV. This CDR3 is 15 amino acids long. Trimming left V 1 base short and J 3 bases short, with 13 bases between. Combining the CDR3 with reference TRBV11-2 and TRBJ2-7 gives the whole variable domain EAGVAQSPRYKIIEKRQSVAFWCNPISGHATLYWYQQILGQGPKLLIQFQNNGVVDDSQLPKDRFSAERLKGVDSTLKIQPAKLEDSAVYLCASSLGAGAHYEQYFGPGTRLTVT.

This clone was recorded a few times. V gene TRBV9 combines with J gene TRBJ1-3, with TRBD1 as a possible D gene (5 bases). Germline V lookup: CDR1 SGDLS, CDR2 YYNGEE. Trimming shortened V by 3 bases and J by 0 bases, and 13 bases separated the two germline ends. The CDR3 consists of 16 residues. In DNA, the CDR3 is TGTGCCAGCAGCGCGCCGGAACAGGTCTCTGGAAACACCATATATTTT. It yields the protein CASSAPEQVSGNTIYF. The whole variable domain, remainder taken from reference TRBV9 and TRBJ1-3, is DSGVTQTPKHLITATGQRVTLRCSPRSGDLSVYWYQQSLDQGLQFLIQYYNGEERAKGNILERFSAQQFPDLHSELNLSSLELGDSALYFCASSAPEQVSGNTIYFGEGSWLTVV.

The count of this clone is one. The chain links TRBV5-1 to TRBJ1-3, with D unresolved. This CDR3 region has 14 residues. The germline V gene encodes CDR1 SGHRS and CDR2 YFSETQ. V lost 0 bases to trimming and J lost 8 bases, with 12 bases between them. CDR3 region: CASSLEPNGHTIYF. DNA for the CDR3: TGCGCCAGCAGCTTGGAGCCGAATGGGCACACCATATATTTT.

CDR3 protein: CASVPYRDRGNNEQFF. CDR3 DNA: TGTGCCAGCGTCCCTTACCGGGACAGGGGAAACAATGAGCAGTTCTTC. The chain has TRBV2 and TRBJ2-1, with 10 bases matching TRBD1. Germline CDR1 SNHLY, CDR2 FYNNEI. The CDR3 length is 16 residues. After removal of 8 bases from V and 5 bases from J, the junction contained 12 bases not matched to a gene.

This clone was seen only a few times. The rearrangement joins TRBV18 to TRBJ1-1; D remains unclear. The CDR3 consists of 15 residues. The V end was cut by 3 bases, the J end by 3 bases, with 14 bases between. Germline CDR1 is KGHSH and CDR2 is LQKENI. CDR3 amino acids: CASSPLPTGYTEAFF. The CDR3 region has the DNA TGTGCCAGCTCACCCCTTCCCACCGGTTACACTGAAGCTTTCTTT. Full variable domain (missing parts from reference TRBV18 and TRBJ1-1): NAGVMQNPRHLVRRRGQEARLRCSPMKGHSHVYWYRQLPEEGLKFMVYLQKENIIDESGMPKERFSAEFPKEGPSILRIQQVVRGDSAAYFCASSPLPTGYTEAFFGQGTRLTVV.

A few counts support this clone. The chain combines TRBV7-9 with TRBJ2-3; D is unclear. The CDR3 length is 15 residues. Germline CDR1 and CDR2: SEHNR and FQNEAQ (reference sequence). With 3 bases removed from V and 4 bases from J, the gap between germline ends came to 14 bases. CDR3 residues: CASSFAATSADTQYF. Written as DNA, the CDR3 is TGTGCCAGCAGCTTCGCGGCAACCTCGGCAGATACGCAGTATTTT. Full variable domain (remainder filled in from reference TRBV7-9 and TRBJ2-3): DTGVSQNPRHKITKRGQNVTFRCDPISEHNRLYWYRQTLGQGPEFLTYFQNEAQLEKSRLLSDRFSAERPKGSFSTLEIQRTEQGDSAMYLCASSFAATSADTQYFGPGTRLTVL.

This sequence joins TRBV28 and TRBJ2-7, with 7 bases matching TRBD1. Trimming cost V 6 bases and J 2 bases; bases outside gene matches: 4. CDR3 size: 13 residues. Per the germline V gene, CDR1 is MDHEN and CDR2 is SYDVKM. In DNA, the CDR3 is TGTGCCAGCAGGCCGGGACAGACCTACGAGCAGTACTTC. This encodes CASRPGQTYEQYF.

The rearrangement joins TRBV30 to TRBJ2-6; no definite D call. The germline gives CDR1 GTSNPN, CDR2 SVGIG (reference sequence). The V gene lost 7 bases and the J gene lost 11 bases, with 24 bases spanning the gap. The CDR3 sequence is 15 residues long. CDR3 sequence reads: CASAAGLFHGHVLTF. CDR3 nucleotide sequence: TGTGCCTCGGCCGCCGGTCTATTCCATGGCCACGTCCTGACTTTC.

This chain connects TRBV5-6 to TRBJ1-2; no clear D gene. Trimming took off 3 bases at V and 0 bases at J, with 9 bases between the two ends. Germline assignment: CDR1 SGHDT and CDR2 YYEEEE. The CDR3 runs 14 residues. The CDR3 coding sequence is TGTGCCAGCAGCTCCCTTAACTCTAACTATGGCTACACCTTC. Its protein product is CASSSLNSNYGYTF.

The chain links TRBV6-1 to TRBJ1-5; D is undetermined. Per germline, CDR1 MNHNS and CDR2 SASEGT. The CDR3 consists of 13 residues. The V end lost 3 bases, the J end lost 7 bases, and 10 bases lay between the germline ends. CDR3 DNA sequence: TGTGCCAGCAGTGATCTATTCGGCCAGCCCCAGCATTTT. The encoded protein is CASSDLFGQPQHF.

The chain recombines TRBV19 with TRBJ1-4; D is unclear. The CDR3 is 15 amino acids. Trimming cost V 1 base and J 0 bases, with 6 bases left between them. The V gene's germline CDR1 is LNHDA and CDR2 SQIVND (reference sequence). In DNA, the CDR3 is TGTGCCAGTAGTATAGCCGAAGCAACTAATGAAAAACTGTTTTTT. Its translation is CASSIAEATNEKLFF.

The genes are TRBV5-1 and TRBJ2-5; D might be TRBD1 or TRBD2, each matching 6 bases. V shed 7 bases and J shed 2 bases, with 24 bases lying between them. The CDR3 is made up of 17 amino acids. Germline V gene lookup returns CDR1 SGHRS and CDR2 YFSETQ. DNA for the CDR3: TGCGCCAGCTCAATGGGGGGCCTTCAGGGAATGCAAGAGACCCAGTACTTC. It encodes CASSMGGLQGMQETQYF.

The chain joins TRBV2 to TRBJ2-2; D is possibly TRBD1 (7 bases). Per the germline V gene, CDR1 is SNHLY and CDR2 is FYNNEI. The ends were cut back, 5 bases at V and 6 bases at J, with 16 bases in the middle. The CDR3 has 15 residues. The CDR3 region is CASSWDRLDAGELFF. The CDR3 DNA reads TGTGCCAGCAGTTGGGACAGACTAGACGCCGGGGAGCTGTTTTTT.

The chain carries TRBV7-9 and TRBJ1-5; no clear D gene. Between the trimmed V and J ends, which lost 5 bases and 3 bases, there was a span of 11 bases. This CDR3 spans 14 amino acids. CDR1 and CDR2 (germline): SEHNR, FQNEAQ (reference sequence). The CDR3 DNA is TGTGCCAGCAGCGACGGACGCAACAATCAGCCCCAGCATTTT. Its protein product is CASSDGRNNQPQHF. The variable domain in full, with the rest retrieved from reference TRBV7-9 and TRBJ1-5, is DTGVSQNPRHKITKRGQNVTFRCDPISEHNRLYWYRQTLGQGPEFLTYFQNEAQLEKSRLLSDRFSAERPKGSFSTLEIQRTEQGDSAMYLCASSDGRNNQPQHFGDGTRLSIL.

This chain links TRBV6-5 with TRBJ1-2, with 8 bases aligning to TRBD1. The length of the CDR3 is 15 residues. Germline V gene sequence: CDR1 MNHEY, CDR2 SVGAGI. The J segment lost 6 bases and the V segment lost 0 bases, leaving 6 bases of the junction unmatched. The CDR3 protein is CASSYSLGQGDGYTF. The CDR3 region has the DNA TGTGCCAGCAGTTACTCGTTAGGACAGGGAGATGGCTACACCTTC.

The chain is built from TRBV6-5 and TRBJ1-2; D possibly corresponds to TRBD1 (5 bases). CDR3 length: 14 amino acids. Per germline, CDR1 MNHEY and CDR2 SVGAGI. Trimming shortened V by 5 bases and J by 7 bases, and 17 bases separated the two germline ends. The CDR3 DNA follows: TGTGCCAGCAGTGAGAGGGGCCCGAGGGGTGGCTACACCTTC. Its translation: CASSERGPRGGYTF.

This clone was picked up a small number of times. This rearrangement joins TRBV12-5 to TRBJ2-3; 10 bases align to TRBD2. The CDR3 has 15 amino acids. The J segment lost 4 bases and the V segment lost 1 base, leaving 2 bases of the junction unmatched. Germline lookup yields CDR1 LGHNT and CDR2 FRNRAP. The CDR3: CASGLELAGADTQYF. The DNA of the CDR3 is TGTGCTAGTGGTTTGGAGCTAGCGGGGGCAGATACGCAGTATTTT.

Only a few counts were recorded for this clone. The rearrangement uses TRBV4-1 and TRBJ2-7; 9 nucleotides line up with TRBD1. Germline lookup yields CDR1 MGHRA and CDR2 YSYEKL. With V trimmed by 4 bases and J by 5 bases, 3 bases remained unmatched. The CDR3 spans 13 residues. CDR3 bases: TGCGCCAGCAGCCGATGGACAGGGGACGAGCAGTACTTC. Amino acid sequence: CASSRWTGDEQYF.

This chain links TRBV29-1 with TRBJ1-2; the D gene is possibly TRBD1 (5 bases). CDR1 is SQVTM and CDR2 is ANQGSEA in the germline V gene. The CDR3 has 15 amino acids. V lost 1 base to trimming and J lost 4 bases, with 16 bases between them. In DNA, the CDR3 is TGCAGCGTTGAAGCCCAGGGAAGCTGGACCTATGGCTACACCTTC. Amino acid sequence: CSVEAQGSWTYGYTF.

The chain links TRBV5-1 to TRBJ2-1; D is ambiguous. The CDR3 runs 16 residues. The germline CDR1 and CDR2 sequences are SGHRS and YFSETQ. Deletions cut 0 bases from V and 3 bases from J, with 13 bases between. The CDR3: CASSLGRNPLYNEQFF. The CDR3 DNA is TGCGCCAGCAGCTTGGGACGAAACCCCCTCTACAATGAGCAGTTCTTC. The full variable domain, in which reference TRBV5-1 and TRBJ2-1 provide the parts outside the CDR3, is KAGVTQTPRYLIKTRGQQVTLSCSPISGHRSVSWYQQTPGQGLQFLFEYFSETQRNKGNFPGRFSGRQFSNSRSEMNVSTLELGDSALYLCASSLGRNPLYNEQFFGPGTRLTVL.

This chain uses TRBV6-5 with TRBJ1-6; D gene uncertain. The CDR3 length is 15 residues. Trimming shortened V by 3 bases and J by 0 bases, and 6 bases separated the two germline ends. Looked up from germline, CDR1 is MNHEY and CDR2 is SVGAGI. In DNA form, the CDR3 reads TGTGCCAGCAGTTATTGGGGCTCCTATAATTCACCCCTCCACTTT. It encodes CASSYWGSYNSPLHF.

The chain uses TRBV11-2 and TRBJ2-1, with a tentative D call TRBD2 (6 bases). V lost 2 bases and J 6 bases, leaving 20 bases between the germline ends. Germline V CDR1 and CDR2: SGHAT, FQNNGV. The length of the CDR3 is 17 residues. CDR3 protein: CASSLRSTGLARNEQFF. The CDR3 region has the DNA TGTGCCAGCAGCTTAAGATCCACGGGACTCGCCCGCAATGAGCAGTTCTTC.

The chain is built from TRBV5-4 and TRBJ2-3; D call uncertain. Trimming took off 3 bases at V and 4 bases at J, with 6 bases between the two ends. The germline V gene encodes CDR1 SGHNT and CDR2 YYREEE (reference sequence). The CDR3 is 12 residues long. The CDR3 protein is CASSSWADTQYF. The CDR3 DNA sequence: TGTGCCAGCAGCTCCTGGGCAGATACGCAGTATTTT.

The chain links TRBV7-2 to TRBJ2-5; tentatively, D is TRBD1 or TRBD2 (6 bases each). V lost 4 bases, J lost 5 bases, and 20 bases lay in between. The CDR3 length is 16 residues. From germline, CDR1 is SGHTA and CDR2 FQGNSA. CDR3 nucleotide sequence: TGTGCCAGCAGCTCGCGTAGTTCGGGGGCCTATGAGACCCAGTACTTC. It specifies CASSSRSSGAYETQYF.